One T cell receptor (beta chain) is described in this entry. The target antigen is unknown. The entry originates in a study of cytotoxic CD8 clonotypes in ibrutinib-treated CLL. Study-level background: Among responders, some 25 were partial and 2 complete; after median approximately 70 months, about 15 stayed remitted and approximately 12 progressed. Findings of the study overall: Public clonotypes (which were uncommon) either contracted or remained stable on treatment. Clonality went up at ibrutinib response and then declined back toward baseline at progression.

Germline loops: CDR1 MGHRA, CDR2 YSYEKL. CDR3 length equals 17 residues. Trimming pared 3 bases from V and 4 bases from J, leaving 18 bases between. Cryopreserved PBMCs yielded approximately 2 micrograms of genomic DNA for TCR beta libraries. The table came from immunoSEQ multiplex PCR; TCRdb's copy has only in-frame clones and leaves some out. The repertoire holds some 170,000 clones, with approximately 90% as singletons. The sequence derives from a human donor with chronic lymphocytic leukemia. Source: PBMCs, taken at disease progression, from a patient treated with ibrutinib. The chain links TRBV4-1 to TRBJ2-2; D not resolved. The CDR3 loop reads CASSHPRAQITTGELFF. The CDR3 region has the DNA TGCGCCAGCAGCCACCCCCGAGCCCAAATCACCACCGGGGAGCTGTTTTTT.